This is a list of T cell receptor beta chains from one sample in a study of beta chain features in type 1 diabetes. This table comes from immunoSEQ multiplex PCR, and its TCRdb copy is limited to in-frame clones, with some not included. The sample lists approximately 200,000 clones, roughly 9.6% occurring once. Material: naive CD4+ T cells from blood. Receptors were obtained from a young woman in good health. Each CDR3 is given with its conserved first and last residue. D genes are given only for firm matches. Clone size, where shown, is once, few, many, or a class for clones that have expanded.

j_gene: TRBJ2-1; v_gene: TRBV6-1; d_gene: TRBD2; abundance: few; CDR3nt: TGTGCCAGCTCCCCACTAGCGAATGAGCAGTTCTTC; CDR3aa: CASSPLANEQFF
j_gene: TRBJ2-3; v_gene: TRBV7-3; d_gene: .; abundance: .; CDR3nt: TGTGCCAGCAGCCAGGACAGTGGAACTAGCACAGATACGCAGTATTTT; CDR3aa: CASSQDSGTSTDTQYF
j_gene: TRBJ1-1; v_gene: TRBV6-1; d_gene: TRBD1; abundance: few; CDR3nt: TGTGCCAGCAGCCTAGGACAGGTGAACACTGAAGCTTTCTTT; CDR3aa: CASSLGQVNTEAFF
j_gene: TRBJ2-3; v_gene: TRBV9; d_gene: TRBD2; abundance: .; CDR3nt: TGTGCCAGCAGCGCGTGGACTAGCGGTAGGGGGGATACGCAGTATTTT; CDR3aa: CASSAWTSGRGDTQYF
j_gene: TRBJ1-3; v_gene: TRBV4-1; d_gene: TRBD1; abundance: .; CDR3nt: TGCGCCAGCAGCCAAGCCGGGACAGCTGGAAACACCATATATTTT; CDR3aa: CASSQAGTAGNTIYF
j_gene: TRBJ2-7; v_gene: TRBV7-8; d_gene: .; abundance: few; CDR3nt: TGTGCCAGCAGGCGGAGAGGGAAGGTCGGGGACGAGCAGTACTTC; CDR3aa: CASRRRGKVGDEQYF
j_gene: TRBJ2-3; v_gene: TRBV5-1; d_gene: TRBD2; abundance: .; CDR3nt: TGCGCCAGCAGCCTCGCTAGCGGGGGCCGCACAGATACGCAGTATTTT; CDR3aa: CASSLASGGRTDTQYF
j_gene: TRBJ1-1; v_gene: TRBV18; d_gene: .; abundance: .; CDR3nt: TGTGCCAGCTCCGAGACAGGGAACACTGAAGCTTTCTTT; CDR3aa: CASSETGNTEAFF
j_gene: TRBJ2-7; v_gene: TRBV6-1; d_gene: .; abundance: few; CDR3nt: TGTGCCAGCAGTGATCTAGCCTACGAGCAGTACTTC; CDR3aa: CASSDLAYEQYF
j_gene: TRBJ2-1; v_gene: TRBV5-6; d_gene: TRBD2; abundance: .; CDR3nt: TGTGCCAGCAGTTACACTAGCGAGGGTTTGAATGAGCAGTTCTTC; CDR3aa: CASSYTSEGLNEQFF
j_gene: TRBJ2-1; v_gene: TRBV27; d_gene: TRBD1; abundance: few; CDR3nt: TGTGCCAGCAGCCGACAGGGTCCCAATGAGCAGTTCTTC; CDR3aa: CASSRQGPNEQFF
j_gene: TRBJ1-6; v_gene: TRBV14; d_gene: .; abundance: .; CDR3nt: TGTGCCAGCAGCCAAGAGCGGAGTTCACCCCTCCACTTT; CDR3aa: CASSQERSSPLHF
j_gene: TRBJ1-1; v_gene: TRBV6-5; d_gene: .; abundance: .; CDR3nt: TGTGCCAGCAGTTACTCGGGAGGTGGAGAAGCTTTCTTT; CDR3aa: CASSYSGGGEAFF
j_gene: TRBJ2-1; v_gene: TRBV7-9; d_gene: .; abundance: few; CDR3nt: TGTGCCAGCAGCTTGACTGCTGAGCAGTTCTTC; CDR3aa: CASSLTAEQFF
j_gene: TRBJ1-2; v_gene: TRBV30; d_gene: .; abundance: few; CDR3nt: TGTGCCTGGAGTCGGGGGGACGGGGGCTACACCTTC; CDR3aa: CAWSRGDGGYTF
j_gene: TRBJ2-3; v_gene: TRBV4-2; d_gene: TRBD1; abundance: .; CDR3nt: TGTGCCAGCAGCCATTCCTCCGGGACAGGGGACGATACGCAGTATTTT; CDR3aa: CASSHSSGTGDDTQYF
j_gene: TRBJ2-7; v_gene: TRBV7-9; d_gene: .; abundance: few; CDR3nt: TGTGCCAGCAGCCCCTTGAGGGGGGGGGACGAGCAGTACTTC; CDR3aa: CASSPLRGGDEQYF
j_gene: TRBJ2-5; v_gene: TRBV29-1; d_gene: TRBD1; abundance: many; CDR3nt: TGCAGCGCATCAGGGGGCGCAGGAGAGACCCAGTACTTC; CDR3aa: CSASGGAGETQYF
j_gene: TRBJ1-4; v_gene: TRBV2; d_gene: .; abundance: .; CDR3nt: TGTGCCAGCAGTGATTATGAGGGTGAAAAACTGTTTTTT; CDR3aa: CASSDYEGEKLFF
j_gene: TRBJ1-3; v_gene: TRBV25-1; d_gene: .; abundance: .; CDR3nt: TGTGCCAGCAGTGAATACGGGGGACGCCCCTCTGGAAACACCATATATTTT; CDR3aa: CASSEYGGRPSGNTIYF
j_gene: TRBJ2-1; v_gene: TRBV25-1; d_gene: .; abundance: few; CDR3nt: TGTGCCAGCAGTTTACACGACTCCGCAATTGGTGGGCAGTTCTTC; CDR3aa: CASSLHDSAIGGQFF
j_gene: TRBJ2-2; v_gene: TRBV6-5; d_gene: TRBD1; abundance: .; CDR3nt: TGTGCCAGCAGTTTGAGGGACAGGTTCGACACCGGGGAGCTGTTTTTT; CDR3aa: CASSLRDRFDTGELFF
j_gene: TRBJ1-5; v_gene: TRBV30; d_gene: .; abundance: .; CDR3nt: TGTGCCTGGAGTCCTGGCCAGGGGTATGAGCCCCAGCATTTT; CDR3aa: CAWSPGQGYEPQHF
j_gene: TRBJ2-1; v_gene: TRBV18; d_gene: .; abundance: few; CDR3nt: TGTGCCAGCTCACCACTAGTCGGGAATGAGCAGTTCTTC; CDR3aa: CASSPLVGNEQFF
j_gene: TRBJ1-2; v_gene: TRBV14; d_gene: .; abundance: .; CDR3nt: TGTGCCAGCAGCCAAGATTTCGGGGACTATGGCTACACCTTC; CDR3aa: CASSQDFGDYGYTF
j_gene: TRBJ1-5; v_gene: TRBV30; d_gene: .; abundance: few; CDR3nt: TGTGCCTGGAGTGCCGACAGGAGTTGGTTCAGCAATCAGCCCCAGCATTTT; CDR3aa: CAWSADRSWFSNQPQHF
j_gene: TRBJ2-1; v_gene: TRBV20-1; d_gene: .; abundance: few; CDR3nt: TGCAGTGCTAATAGCGGCGGAGAGCAGTTCTTC; CDR3aa: CSANSGGEQFF
j_gene: TRBJ2-3; v_gene: TRBV27; d_gene: TRBD1; abundance: .; CDR3nt: TGTGCCAGCAGTACCGGGACAGGGTATCCCACAGATACGCAGTATTTT; CDR3aa: CASSTGTGYPTDTQYF
j_gene: TRBJ2-3; v_gene: TRBV5-1; d_gene: .; abundance: few; CDR3nt: TGCGCCAGCAGCTTGCTTCTGCAGGGCGAAGATACGCAGTATTTT; CDR3aa: CASSLLLQGEDTQYF
j_gene: TRBJ1-4; v_gene: TRBV2; d_gene: .; abundance: .; CDR3nt: TGTGCCAGCAGGCGAGGTGCAACTAATGAAAAACTGTTTTTT; CDR3aa: CASRRGATNEKLFF
j_gene: TRBJ2-1; v_gene: TRBV7-2; d_gene: TRBD2; abundance: few; CDR3nt: TGTGCCAGCAGCCTAGGACTAGCGGGAGTCAATGAGCAGTTCTTC; CDR3aa: CASSLGLAGVNEQFF
j_gene: TRBJ1-1; v_gene: TRBV28; d_gene: .; abundance: .; CDR3nt: TGTGCCAGCAGACCGACAGAGGACACTGAAGCTTTCTTT; CDR3aa: CASRPTEDTEAFF
j_gene: TRBJ2-2; v_gene: TRBV30; d_gene: TRBD2; abundance: few; CDR3nt: TGTGCCTGGAGTCATACCGGGACTAGCGGGAGTTTAGCTGGGGAGCTGTTTTTT; CDR3aa: CAWSHTGTSGSLAGELFF
j_gene: TRBJ2-1; v_gene: TRBV5-1; d_gene: .; abundance: .; CDR3nt: TGCGCCAGCAGTCCTCGCCCGGGGAATGAGCAGTTCTTC; CDR3aa: CASSPRPGNEQFF
j_gene: TRBJ1-1; v_gene: TRBV5-4; d_gene: .; abundance: .; CDR3nt: TGTGCCAGCAGCCTCTGGGGGGGCTGGGACACTGAAGCTTTCTTT; CDR3aa: CASSLWGGWDTEAFF
j_gene: TRBJ2-2; v_gene: TRBV13; d_gene: .; abundance: few; CDR3nt: TGTGCCAGCAGCTTAGGCCCGGACACCGGGGAGCTGTTTTTT; CDR3aa: CASSLGPDTGELFF
j_gene: TRBJ1-1; v_gene: TRBV29-1; d_gene: TRBD1; abundance: .; CDR3nt: TGCAGCGGACAGACAGGGACCGTATACACTGAAGCTTTCTTT; CDR3aa: CSGQTGTVYTEAFF
j_gene: TRBJ2-2; v_gene: TRBV12-5; d_gene: .; abundance: .; CDR3nt: TGTGCTAGTGGTTTGACTAGCCCCACCGGGGAGCTGTTTTTT; CDR3aa: CASGLTSPTGELFF
j_gene: TRBJ1-2; v_gene: TRBV11-2; d_gene: .; abundance: .; CDR3nt: TGTGCCAGCAGCTTTAGCCCTGATAACTATGGCTACACCTTC; CDR3aa: CASSFSPDNYGYTF
j_gene: TRBJ2-7; v_gene: TRBV15; d_gene: .; abundance: .; CDR3nt: TGTGCCACCAGCAGAGACCCCCGGCTAGTAGAAGGCGAGCAGTACTTC; CDR3aa: CATSRDPRLVEGEQYF
j_gene: TRBJ2-2; v_gene: TRBV4-1; d_gene: .; abundance: many; CDR3nt: TGCGCCAGCAGCCAAGTCGGGGGGGAGCTGTTTTTT; CDR3aa: CASSQVGGELFF
j_gene: TRBJ2-6; v_gene: TRBV10-3; d_gene: .; abundance: .; CDR3nt: TGTGCCAGTACAGATTCCGGGGCCAACGTCCTGACTTTC; CDR3aa: CASTDSGANVLTF
j_gene: TRBJ2-3; v_gene: TRBV4-1; d_gene: TRBD2; abundance: many; CDR3nt: TGCGCCAGCAGCCAAGAACTAGCGGCTAGCACAGATACGCAGTATTTT; CDR3aa: CASSQELAASTDTQYF
j_gene: TRBJ2-3; v_gene: TRBV6-5; d_gene: .; abundance: .; CDR3nt: TGTGCCAGCAAAGGGATCGGGGTCGAAAATACGCAGTATTTT; CDR3aa: CASKGIGVENTQYF
j_gene: TRBJ2-1; v_gene: TRBV4-1; d_gene: TRBD1; abundance: few; CDR3nt: TGCGCCAGCAGCCAAGTGCAGGGGGCCCACAATGAGCAGTTCTTC; CDR3aa: CASSQVQGAHNEQFF
j_gene: TRBJ1-5; v_gene: TRBV6-1; d_gene: TRBD1; abundance: few; CDR3nt: TGTGCCAGCAGGGACACAGGGGCCGGCAATCAGCCCCAGCATTTT; CDR3aa: CASRDTGAGNQPQHF
j_gene: TRBJ1-1; v_gene: TRBV30; d_gene: .; abundance: few; CDR3nt: TGTGCCTTTTTGTTAGTCCAGGGACACGCGCTAAACACTGAAGCTTTCTTT; CDR3aa: CAFLLVQGHALNTEAFF
j_gene: TRBJ1-4; v_gene: TRBV2; d_gene: .; abundance: .; CDR3nt: TGTGCCACCCGTCGGGGTTCTAATGAAAAACTGTTTTTT; CDR3aa: CATRRGSNEKLFF
j_gene: TRBJ1-5; v_gene: TRBV2; d_gene: TRBD1; abundance: few; CDR3nt: TGTGCCAGCAGTAAGGACAGGGGGCCGGGACAGCCCCAGCATTTT; CDR3aa: CASSKDRGPGQPQHF
j_gene: TRBJ1-3; v_gene: TRBV5-1; d_gene: TRBD1; abundance: few; CDR3nt: TGCGCCAGCAGCCATTGGGACAGGGCTACCTCAAGCTCTGGAAACACCATATATTTT; CDR3aa: CASSHWDRATSSSGNTIYF
j_gene: TRBJ2-1; v_gene: TRBV5-6; d_gene: .; abundance: .; CDR3nt: TGTGCCAGCAGCTTGGGGGTGACAAATGAGCAGTTCTTC; CDR3aa: CASSLGVTNEQFF
j_gene: TRBJ2-5; v_gene: TRBV19; d_gene: .; abundance: .; CDR3nt: TGTGCCAGTCAAGGAGGGGTGTCCGGGGCCCAGTACTTC; CDR3aa: CASQGGVSGAQYF
j_gene: TRBJ2-7; v_gene: TRBV6-1; d_gene: TRBD1; abundance: .; CDR3nt: TGTGCCAGCAGTGAATTGACAGGGGCGCAGTCCGAGCAGTACTTC; CDR3aa: CASSELTGAQSEQYF
j_gene: TRBJ1-5; v_gene: TRBV6-1; d_gene: .; abundance: few; CDR3nt: TGTGCCAGTCTGGAGGGTCATCAGCCCCAGCATTTT; CDR3aa: CASLEGHQPQHF
j_gene: TRBJ2-7; v_gene: TRBV5-4; d_gene: TRBD2; abundance: .; CDR3nt: TGTGCCAGCAGCTTGTATTCCAGCGGGAGCCCCTACGAGCAGTACTTC; CDR3aa: CASSLYSSGSPYEQYF
j_gene: TRBJ2-7; v_gene: TRBV5-4; d_gene: TRBD1; abundance: few; CDR3nt: TGTGCCAGCAGGCGGACAGGGAGTTACGAGCAGTACTTC; CDR3aa: CASRRTGSYEQYF
j_gene: TRBJ2-5; v_gene: TRBV21-1; d_gene: .; abundance: .; CDR3nt: TGTGCCAGCAGCAAAGACGGAGAACAAGAGACCCAGTACTTC; CDR3aa: CASSKDGEQETQYF
j_gene: TRBJ1-6; v_gene: TRBV30; d_gene: .; abundance: many; CDR3nt: TGTGCCTGGAGCGGGGGAACCCTCCACTTT; CDR3aa: CAWSGGTLHF
j_gene: TRBJ2-1; v_gene: TRBV19; d_gene: TRBD1; abundance: few; CDR3nt: TGTGCCAGTAGGGACAGGGGGAATGACAATGAGCAGTTCTTC; CDR3aa: CASRDRGNDNEQFF
j_gene: TRBJ1-1; v_gene: TRBV7-2; d_gene: TRBD1; abundance: few; CDR3nt: TGTGCCAGCAGCTTATCGGACAGGGGGAAAGCTGAAGCTTTCTTT; CDR3aa: CASSLSDRGKAEAFF